This passage covers 3 T cell receptor beta chains from one sample sequenced in a study of glioma-infiltrating T cells. TCR alpha and beta CDR3 regions were amplified from RNA using iRepertoire nested multiplex PCR. TCRdb independently ran MiXCR on the multiplex PCR reads; one entry per CDR3 protein. Among more than 95,000 distinct CDR3 sequences listed, 20% to 25% were seen once. The sequencing input was glioma tissue, nonneoplastic brain tissue, or PBMCs (not recorded which). These receptors originate from a human donor with low-grade glioma or glioblastoma, undergoing nonglioma brain surgery, or in good health (not recorded which).

At least ten counts were recorded for this clonotype. This rearrangement joins TRBV7-2 to TRBJ1-1; 10 nucleotides match TRBD1. Trimming at V came to 1 base and at J to 3 bases, leaving 8 bases not matched to a gene. The germline gives CDR1 SGHTA, CDR2 FQGNSA. This CDR3 has 17 amino acids. The CDR3 reads CASSLVPGQGRDTEAFF. As DNA, the CDR3 is TGTGCCAGCAGCTTAGTCCCGGGACAGGGGAGGGACACTGAAGCTTTCTTT.

This clonotype occurred many times. V gene TRBV7-9 combines with J gene TRBJ2-7; possible D gene TRBD1, 6 bases. The germline gives CDR1 SEHNR, CDR2 FQNEAQ (reference sequence). V gave up 4 bases and J gave up 3 bases, with 10 bases separating them. The CDR3 extends over 13 amino acids. CDR3 sequence reads: CASSYRDNYEQYF. CDR3 in DNA: TGTGCCAGCAGCTATCGGGACAACTACGAGCAGTACTTC. Combining the CDR3 with reference TRBV7-9 and TRBJ2-7 gives the whole variable domain DTGVSQNPRHKITKRGQNVTFRCDPISEHNRLYWYRQTLGQGPEFLTYFQNEAQLEKSRLLSDRFSAERPKGSFSTLEIQRTEQGDSAMYLCASSYRDNYEQYFGPGTRLTVT.

Ten or more counts support this clonotype. The V and J genes are TRBV27 and TRBJ2-3; TRBD2 agrees at 10 bases. After removal of 4 bases from V and 2 bases from J, the junction contained 6 bases not matched to a gene. The CDR3 extends over 16 amino acids. In germline, CDR1 is MNHEY, CDR2 SMNVEV (reference sequence). The CDR3 coding sequence is TGTGCCAGCAGTTGGAGAGCGGGAGGGGACACAGATACGCAGTATTTT. Encoded protein: CASSWRAGGDTDTQYF.